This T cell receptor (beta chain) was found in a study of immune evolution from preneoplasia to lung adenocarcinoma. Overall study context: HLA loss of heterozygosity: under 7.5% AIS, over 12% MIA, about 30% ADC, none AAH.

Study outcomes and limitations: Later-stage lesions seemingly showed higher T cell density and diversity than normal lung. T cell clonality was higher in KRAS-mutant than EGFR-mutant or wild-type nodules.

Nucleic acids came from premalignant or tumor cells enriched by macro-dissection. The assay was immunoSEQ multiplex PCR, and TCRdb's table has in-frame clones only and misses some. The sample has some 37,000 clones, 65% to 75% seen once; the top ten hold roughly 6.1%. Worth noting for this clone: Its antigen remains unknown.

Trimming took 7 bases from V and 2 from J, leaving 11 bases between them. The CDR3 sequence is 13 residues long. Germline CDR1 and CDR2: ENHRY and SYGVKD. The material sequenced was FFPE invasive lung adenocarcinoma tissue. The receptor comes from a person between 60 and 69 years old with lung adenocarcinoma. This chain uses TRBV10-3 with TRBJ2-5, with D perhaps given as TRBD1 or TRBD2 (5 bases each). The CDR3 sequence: CAITRGPQETQYF. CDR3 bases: TGTGCCATCACCCGGGGCCCGCAAGAGACCCAGTACTTC.